These 18 T cell receptor beta chains originate from one sample sequenced in a study of cytomegalovirus exposure and HLA in healthy donors. 60 Vbeta and 13 Jbeta primers were used in PCR. This table comes from immunoSEQ multiplex PCR, and its TCRdb copy is limited to in-frame clones, with some not included. The sample holds about 230,000 clones, about 85% seen once. Specimen: PBMCs. The receptors here all came from a girl aged 2-9 years in good health and CMV-seronegative.

This chain uses TRBV27 with TRBJ1-2, with TRBD1 as a possible D gene (6 bases). V lost 5 bases to trimming and J lost 8 bases, with 21 bases between them. This CDR3 has 15 residues. Germline assignment: CDR1 MNHEY and CDR2 SMNVEV (reference sequence). The CDR3 DNA reads TGTGCCAGCAGTAAAAACCCTGGGGGCTATGACGGCTACACCTTC. Translation: CASSKNPGGYDGYTF.

This sequence joins TRBV29-1 and TRBJ1-4; D gene unclear. Germline V gives CDR1 SQVTM, CDR2 ANQGSEA. The ends were cut back, 5 bases at V and 4 bases at J, with 11 bases in the middle. The CDR3 has 13 residues. The CDR3 spells CSVRGLYNEKLFF. CDR3 coding DNA: TGCAGCGTTCGAGGGCTGTATAATGAAAAACTGTTTTTT.

This chain uses TRBV25-1 with TRBJ1-1; no definite D call. In germline, CDR1 is MGHDK, CDR2 SYGVNS. Trimming shortened V by 2 bases and J by 6 bases, and 10 bases separated the two germline ends. The CDR3 is 13 residues long. The chain's CDR3 is CASSEAITSEAFF. The CDR3 bases are TGTGCCAGCAGTGAAGCTATCACCTCTGAAGCTTTCTTT.

The chain carries TRBV5-4 and TRBJ1-1; 7 nucleotides line up with TRBD1. Looked up from germline, CDR1 is SGHNT and CDR2 is YYREEE (reference sequence). The CDR3 spans 13 residues. V was clipped by 4 bases and J by 5 bases; unmatched bases: 5. CDR3 amino acids: CASSDLQGTEAFF. CDR3 in DNA: TGTGCCAGCAGCGATCTACAGGGGACTGAAGCTTTCTTT. Full variable domain (outside the CDR3, taken from reference TRBV5-4 and TRBJ1-1): ETGVTQSPTHLIKTRGQQVTLRCSSQSGHNTVSWYQQALGQGPQFIFQYYREEENGRGNFPPRFSGLQFPNYSSELNVNALELDDSALYLCASSDLQGTEAFFGQGTRLTVV.

The V and J genes are TRBV23-1 and TRBJ2-7; 10 positions match TRBD1. TRBV23-1 has ORF status, its function being uncertain. The V segment lost 3 bases and the J segment 3 bases; nucleotides outside the gene matches: 5. The CDR3 totals 15 residues. CDR3 loop: CASSHPGTGDYEQYF. The CDR3 DNA reads TGCGCCAGCAGTCATCCCGGGACAGGGGACTACGAGCAGTACTTC.

The chain couples TRBV10-1 to TRBJ2-1; 8 bases line up with TRBD1. This CDR3 spans 14 amino acids. CDR1 and CDR2 (germline): WNHNN, SYGVQD (reference sequence). V lost 6 bases and J lost 7; bases outside the gene matches: 8. The CDR3 loop is CASSRDRLGNEQFF. CDR3 nucleotide sequence: TGCGCCAGCAGCCGGGACAGGCTAGGGAATGAGCAGTTCTTC.

The chain employs TRBV19 and TRBJ2-6; 11 positions agree with TRBD1. The CDR3 totals 18 residues. V trimming: 6 bases; J trimming: 5 bases; junction bases outside the gene matches: 12. Germline assignment: CDR1 LNHDA and CDR2 SQIVND (reference sequence). The CDR3: CASRTGQGARLRANVLTF. DNA of the CDR3: TGTGCCAGTAGGACCGGACAGGGGGCGCGGCTCCGGGCCAACGTCCTGACTTTC.

The sample holds a few counts of this clone. As DNA, the CDR3 is TGCGCCAGCACTCCCGGGACTAGCGGGAGGAGCTCCTACAATGAGCAGTTCTTC. This codes for CASTPGTSGRSSYNEQFF. This sequence joins TRBV10-1 and TRBJ2-1; 15 nucleotides agree with TRBD2. V trimming: 7 bases; J trimming: 0 bases; junction bases outside the gene matches: 7. This CDR3 has 18 amino acids. Germline CDR1 WNHNN, CDR2 SYGVQD (reference sequence).

The chain carries TRBV5-1 and TRBJ1-4; TRBD1 is a possible D gene (5 bases). V dropped 0 bases and J dropped 10 bases, with 19 bases sitting between them. CDR1 is SGHRS and CDR2 is YFSETQ in the germline V gene. This CDR3 comprises 16 residues. CDR3 region: CASSLGYIGGRGKLFF. The CDR3 DNA reads as TGCGCCAGCAGCTTGGGCTACATCGGGGGAAGGGGAAAACTGTTTTTT.

CDR3 nucleotides: TGTGCCAGCAGTGAACCGACAGGGGGTAATGAAAAACTGTTTTTT. Amino acid sequence: CASSEPTGGNEKLFF. The chain couples TRBV25-1 to TRBJ1-4, with 9 positions matching TRBD1. The junction had 2 bases not matched to a gene; V was cut back by 2 bases and J by 4 bases. The CDR3 totals 15 residues. Germline V gene lookup returns CDR1 MGHDK and CDR2 SYGVNS.

This chain joins TRBV6-6 and TRBJ1-2; 12 bases fit TRBD1. The CDR3 consists of 13 residues. The V segment lost 2 bases and the J segment 8 bases; nucleotides outside the gene matches: 0. The germline V gene has CDR1 MNHNY and CDR2 SVGAGI (reference sequence). The CDR3 loop is CASSYGTGGGYTF. DNA for the CDR3: TGTGCCAGCAGTTACGGGACAGGGGGCGGCTACACCTTC.

This clone was detected only once. V is TRBV6-5 and J is TRBJ1-2; TRBD1 agrees at 7 bases. The germline gives CDR1 MNHEY, CDR2 SVGAGI. The junction had 5 bases not matched to a gene; V was cut back by 2 bases and J by 8 bases. CDR3 length equals 13 residues. The CDR3 nucleotides read TGTGCCAGCAGTTACGCCAGGGGGACCGGCTACACCTTC. Its translation is CASSYARGTGYTF.

This rearrangement joins TRBV2 to TRBJ2-1; 11 bases line up with TRBD2. CDR1 SNHLY and CDR2 FYNNEI come from the germline V gene. This CDR3 region has 20 residues. After removal of 3 bases from V and 2 bases from J, the junction contained 15 bases not matched to a gene. The CDR3 nucleotides read TGTGCCAGCAGTGACCGTTCCGGGACTAGCGGCTCCTTGACCTACAATGAGCAGTTCTTC. This encodes CASSDRSGTSGSLTYNEQFF.

The chain is built from TRBV15 and TRBJ1-5; 9 nucleotides agree with TRBD1. V gave up 0 bases and J gave up 3 bases; unmatched junction bases: 3. The CDR3 has 16 amino acids. The germline CDR1 and CDR2 sequences are LNHNV and YYDKDF (reference sequence). In DNA form, the CDR3 reads TGTGCCACCAGCAGAGACAGGACAGGGGTCAATCAGCCCCAGCATTTT. Translated, it gives CATSRDRTGVNQPQHF.

This sequence joins TRBV15 and TRBJ2-5, with 8 bases aligning to TRBD2. CDR1 is LNHNV, CDR2 YYDKDF, per germline (reference sequence). This CDR3 spans 15 amino acids. J gave up 2 bases and V 0 bases, and 2 bases lay outside the gene matches. The CDR3 DNA reads TGTGCCACCAGCAGAGACGGGGGGGCACAAGAGACCCAGTACTTC. It is translated as CATSRDGGAQETQYF.

The rearrangement uses TRBV29-1 and TRBJ1-1; no definite D call. Per germline, CDR1 SQVTM and CDR2 ANQGSEA. Between the trimmed V and J ends, which lost 6 bases and 2 bases, there was a span of 13 bases. The CDR3 length is 13 residues. The CDR3 loop is CSVQASGNTEAFF. DNA of the CDR3: TGCAGCGTCCAAGCCTCAGGAAACACTGAAGCTTTCTTT.

This clone has just a few counts. The V gene is TRBV6-5, the J gene TRBJ1-5; possible D gene TRBD1, 6 bases. CDR3 length: 15 residues. Germline CDR1 is MNHEY and CDR2 is SVGAGI. V gave up 2 bases and J gave up 6 bases, with 14 bases separating them. This CDR3 reads CASSYGPGGGQPQHF. The DNA for the CDR3 is TGTGCCAGCAGTTACGGCCCGGGGGGCGGTCAGCCCCAGCATTTT.

The chain joins TRBV9 to TRBJ2-3, with TRBD2 matching over 8 bases. This CDR3 spans 16 amino acids. Trimming cost V 0 bases and J 3 bases; bases outside gene matches: 6. The germline V gene has CDR1 SGDLS and CDR2 YYNGEE. The CDR3 region is CASSVVSSGSTDTQYF. CDR3 nucleotide sequence: TGTGCCAGCAGCGTAGTTTCCAGCGGGAGTACAGATACGCAGTATTTT.